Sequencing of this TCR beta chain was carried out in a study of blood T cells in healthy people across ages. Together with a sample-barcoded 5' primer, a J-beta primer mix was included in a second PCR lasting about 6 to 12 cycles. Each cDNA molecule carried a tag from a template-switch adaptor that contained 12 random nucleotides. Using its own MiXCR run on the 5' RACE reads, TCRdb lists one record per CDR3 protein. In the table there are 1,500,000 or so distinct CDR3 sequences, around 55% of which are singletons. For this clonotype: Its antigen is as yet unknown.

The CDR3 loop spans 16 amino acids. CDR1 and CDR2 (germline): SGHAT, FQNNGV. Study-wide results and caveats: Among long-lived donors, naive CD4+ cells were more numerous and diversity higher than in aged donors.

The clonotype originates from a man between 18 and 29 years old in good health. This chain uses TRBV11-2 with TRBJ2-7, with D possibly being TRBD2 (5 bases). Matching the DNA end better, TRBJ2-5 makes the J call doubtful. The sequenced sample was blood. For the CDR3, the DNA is TGTGCCAGCAGCTTAGACCCCACGGGGTTTGGGGAGACCCAGTACTTC. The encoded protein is CASSLDPTGFGETQYF.